These 9 T cell receptor beta chains originate from one sample sequenced in a study of cytomegalovirus exposure and HLA in healthy donors. The study ran its PCR with 60 Vbeta and 13 Jbeta primers. Here immunoSEQ multiplex PCR was the method, and the copy in TCRdb shows in-frame clones only, minus some. The sample carries over 150,000 clones, 65% to 70% recorded once. Specimen: PBMCs. Source of these receptors: a woman under 30 in good health and CMV-seropositive.

The genes are TRBV4-2 and TRBJ2-7; 9 bases map to TRBD2. Losses at the gene ends were 0 bases for V and 2 bases for J; bases not matched to a gene: 11. Looked up from germline, CDR1 is LGHNA and CDR2 is YNFKEQ. This CDR3 has 18 residues. CDR3 coding DNA: TGTGCCAGCAGCCAAGAGTTATGGCGGGGGGGCCGCCCCTACGAGCAGTACTTC. This gives the protein CASSQELWRGGRPYEQYF.

This clone was found a few times. The chain has TRBV5-8 and TRBJ2-7; TRBD2 agrees at 12 bases. The CDR3 loop spans 15 amino acids. CDR1 and CDR2 from the germline V gene are SGHTS and YDEGEE. The V gene end was trimmed by 4 bases and the J gene end by 9 bases; junction bases not matched to a gene: 11. In DNA form, the CDR3 reads TGTGCCAGCAGCCGTCGGGCTAGCGGGGGGGCCGGGCAGTACTTC. Its protein product is CASSRRASGGAGQYF.

The count of this clone is one. This chain connects TRBV6-4 to TRBJ2-1; TRBD2 matches 10 bases. The germline gives CDR1 MRHNA, CDR2 SNTAGT. The CDR3 has 15 amino acids. V lost 7 bases and J lost 4; bases outside the gene matches: 7. The chain's CDR3 is CASTRTSGEYNEQFF. The CDR3 coding sequence is TGTGCCAGCACCCGGACTAGCGGAGAATACAATGAGCAGTTCTTC.

The chain employs TRBV2 and TRBJ2-3; the D gene is possibly TRBD1 (6 bases). Germline V gives CDR1 SNHLY, CDR2 FYNNEI. Deletions cut 10 bases from V and 2 bases from J, with 13 bases between. This CDR3 is built from 13 residues. CDR3 sequence reads: CATRQDFTDTQYF. Written as DNA, the CDR3 is TGTGCCACCAGACAGGATTTCACAGATACGCAGTATTTT.

CDR3 region: CASSLQGARGDTQYF. The CDR3 coding sequence is TGCGCCAGCAGCTTACAGGGGGCGCGAGGAGATACGCAGTATTTT. J is TRBJ2-3 and V is TRBV4-1, with TRBD1 identical over 9 bases. Germline V lookup: CDR1 MGHRA, CDR2 YSYEKL. This CDR3 comprises 15 residues. The J segment lost 5 bases and the V segment lost 5 bases, leaving 8 bases of the junction unmatched.

The chain is built from TRBV28 and TRBJ1-2, with D perhaps TRBD1 (5 bases). This CDR3 contains 13 residues. V shed 3 bases and J shed 4 bases, with 9 bases lying between them. In germline, CDR1 is MDHEN, CDR2 SYDVKM. The CDR3 here is CASSFKGLYGYTF. Here the CDR3 DNA reads TGTGCCAGCAGTTTTAAGGGACTCTATGGCTACACCTTC.

The chain carries TRBV9 and TRBJ1-1, with TRBD1 as a possible D gene (5 bases). V lost 1 base and J 1 base, leaving 11 bases between the germline ends. This CDR3 spans 15 amino acids. The germline V gene has CDR1 SGDLS and CDR2 YYNGEE. DNA for the CDR3: TGTGCCAGCAGCGTACTGGGGCAGGGGAACACTGAAGCTTTCTTT. Protein sequence: CASSVLGQGNTEAFF.

This clone was seen only a few times. This chain joins TRBV7-9 and TRBJ2-5; the D is unclear. This CDR3 is built from 14 residues. Trimming shortened V by 1 base and J by 2 bases, and 8 bases separated the two germline ends. Germline V gene lookup returns CDR1 SEHNR and CDR2 FQNEAQ (reference sequence). The CDR3 loop reads CASSLVPNQETQYF. The CDR3 nucleotides are TGTGCCAGCAGCTTAGTTCCTAATCAAGAGACCCAGTACTTC.

This clone was found once. The V call is TRBV5-6, the J call TRBJ1-2, with a possible D match to TRBD1 (5 bases). Trimming cost V 0 bases and J 4 bases, with 13 bases left between them. The CDR3 is made up of 15 amino acids. In germline, CDR1 is SGHDT, CDR2 YYEEEE. This CDR3 reads CASSLARGVRYGYTF. The CDR3, as DNA: TGTGCCAGCAGCTTGGCCCGGGGGGTTCGCTATGGCTACACCTTC.